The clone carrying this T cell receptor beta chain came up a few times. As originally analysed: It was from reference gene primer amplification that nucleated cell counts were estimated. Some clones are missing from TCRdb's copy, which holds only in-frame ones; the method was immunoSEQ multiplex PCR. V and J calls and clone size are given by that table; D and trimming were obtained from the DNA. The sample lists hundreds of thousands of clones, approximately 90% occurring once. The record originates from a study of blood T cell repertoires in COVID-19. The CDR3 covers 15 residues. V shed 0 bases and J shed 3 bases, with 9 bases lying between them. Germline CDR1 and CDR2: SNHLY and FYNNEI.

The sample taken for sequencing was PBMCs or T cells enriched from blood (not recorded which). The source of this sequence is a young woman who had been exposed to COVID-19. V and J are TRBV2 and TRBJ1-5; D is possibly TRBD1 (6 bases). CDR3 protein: CASSEARTVNQPQHF. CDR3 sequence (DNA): TGTGCCAGCAGTGAAGCGCGGACAGTCAATCAGCCCCAGCATTTT.